The T cell receptor beta chain described here comes from a study of T cells expressing NK-cell markers. Generation of TCR beta cDNA was performed by 5'RACE template switching incorporating UMIs. TCRdb re-called the 5' RACE reads and catalogs CDR3 proteins one per entry, DNA excluded. This sample's clone table lists about 550,000 distinct CDR3 sequences. This CDR3 is built from 15 residues. The J gene is TRBJ1-5, the V gene TRBV21-1. TRBV21-1 is an annotated pseudogene. The source of this sequence is a man between 18 and 29 years old in good health. The sequenced sample consisted of blood T cells: a sorted CD56 or NKG2C T cell subset, CD4+ or CD8+ T cells, or bulk PBMC T cells (not recorded which). The CDR3 loop reads CASSQRCCGNQPQHF.